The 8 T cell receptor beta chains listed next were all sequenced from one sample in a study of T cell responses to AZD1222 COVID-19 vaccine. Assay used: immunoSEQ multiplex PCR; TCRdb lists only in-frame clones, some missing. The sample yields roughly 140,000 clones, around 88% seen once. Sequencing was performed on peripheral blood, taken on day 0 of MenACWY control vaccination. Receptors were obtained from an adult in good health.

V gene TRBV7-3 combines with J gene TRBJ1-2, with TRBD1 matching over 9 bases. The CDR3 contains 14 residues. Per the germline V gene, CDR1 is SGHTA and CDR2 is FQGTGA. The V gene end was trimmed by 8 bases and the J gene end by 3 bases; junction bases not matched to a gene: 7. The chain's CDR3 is CASGGQGPDYGYTF. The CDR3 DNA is TGTGCCAGCGGGGGACAGGGACCCGACTATGGCTACACCTTC.

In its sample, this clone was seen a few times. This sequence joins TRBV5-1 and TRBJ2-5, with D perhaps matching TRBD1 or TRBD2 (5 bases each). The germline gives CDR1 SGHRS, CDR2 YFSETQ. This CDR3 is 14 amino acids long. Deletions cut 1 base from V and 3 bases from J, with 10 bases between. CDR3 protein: CASSLYGTKETQYF. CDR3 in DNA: TGCGCCAGCAGCTTGTATGGGACGAAAGAGACCCAGTACTTC. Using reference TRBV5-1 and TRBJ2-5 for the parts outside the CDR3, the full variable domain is KAGVTQTPRYLIKTRGQQVTLSCSPISGHRSVSWYQQTPGQGLQFLFEYFSETQRNKGNFPGRFSGRQFSNSRSEMNVSTLELGDSALYLCASSLYGTKETQYFGPGTRLLVL.

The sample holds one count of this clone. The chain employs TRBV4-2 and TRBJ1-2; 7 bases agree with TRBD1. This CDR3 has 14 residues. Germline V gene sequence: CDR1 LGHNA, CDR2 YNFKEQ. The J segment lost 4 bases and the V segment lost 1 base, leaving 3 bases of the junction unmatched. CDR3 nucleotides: TGTGCCAGCAGCCAAGTAACAGGGGTCTATGGCTACACCTTC. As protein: CASSQVTGVYGYTF.

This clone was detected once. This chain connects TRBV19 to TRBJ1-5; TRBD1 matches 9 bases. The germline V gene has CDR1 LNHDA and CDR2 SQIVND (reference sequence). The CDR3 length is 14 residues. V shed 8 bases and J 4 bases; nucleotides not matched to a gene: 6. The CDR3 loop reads CASAGTGTNQPQHF. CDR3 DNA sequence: TGTGCCAGTGCCGGGACAGGGACTAATCAGCCCCAGCATTTT.

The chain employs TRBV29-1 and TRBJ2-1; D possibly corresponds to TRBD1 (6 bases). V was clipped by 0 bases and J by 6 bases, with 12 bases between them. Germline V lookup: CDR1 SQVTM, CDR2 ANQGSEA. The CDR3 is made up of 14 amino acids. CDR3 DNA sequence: TGCAGCGTTGAAGAGATAGGCAGGGGCAATGAGCAGTTCTTC. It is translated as CSVEEIGRGNEQFF.

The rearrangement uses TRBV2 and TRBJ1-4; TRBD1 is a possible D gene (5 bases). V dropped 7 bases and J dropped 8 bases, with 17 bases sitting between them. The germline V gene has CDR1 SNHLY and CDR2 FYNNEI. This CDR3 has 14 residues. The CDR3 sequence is CASTPTGRLEKLFF. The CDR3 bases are TGTGCCAGCACCCCAACGGGACGCCTCGAAAAACTGTTTTTT.

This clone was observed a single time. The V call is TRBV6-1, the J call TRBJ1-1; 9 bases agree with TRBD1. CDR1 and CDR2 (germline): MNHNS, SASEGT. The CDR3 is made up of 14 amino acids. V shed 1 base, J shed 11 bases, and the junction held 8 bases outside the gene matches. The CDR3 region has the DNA TGTGCCAGCAGTGAAGAGTGGGACAGGGTCTATGCTTTCTTT. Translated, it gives CASSEEWDRVYAFF.

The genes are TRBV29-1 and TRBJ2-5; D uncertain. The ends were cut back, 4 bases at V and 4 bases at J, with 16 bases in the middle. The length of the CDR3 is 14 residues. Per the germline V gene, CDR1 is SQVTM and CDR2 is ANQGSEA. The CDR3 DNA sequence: TGCAGCGTTGTAGTTTCGGTAGTAGGAGAGACCCAGTACTTC. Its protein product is CSVVVSVVGETQYF.